This T cell receptor (beta chain) comes out of a study of T-cell reconstitution after alpha-beta-depleted transplantation in children (dated by TCRdb to the mid-2010s). Regarding the research as a whole: Using TCR repertoire profiling, the study quantitatively followed how T-cell immune reconstitution unfolded in children after TCRalphabeta/CD19-depleted allogeneic hematopoietic cell transplantation.

Library creation used PCR. The instrument was an Illumina HiSeq 2500. Molecular barcoding was employed in the preparation of TCR libraries, with unique molecular identifiers being used to normalize TCRbeta repertoire quantification. The public sequencing data were trimmed at Q25 with fastp and processed into clonotypes with MiXCR by TCRdb, which kept only in-frame beta chains. Each entry is one CDR3 protein sequence, shown with its most common DNA and genes. The sample contains 81,000 or so distinct CDR3 sequences, about 16% of them found a single time. Of the sample, around 20% is held by the ten largest clones. There are a few counts of this clonotype. Its antigen is not yet known. No qualities accompany the bases; no much larger clone lies one base away. The meaning of the sample's treatment or condition label: allogeneic hematopoietic cell transplantation with graft depleted of TCRalphabeta T cells and CD19 B cells. Transplant recipients were children who received TCRalphabeta/CD19-depleted allogeneic hematopoietic cell grafts.

V is reduced by 4 bases and J by 2 bases, leaving a spacing of 12 bases between them. In the germline V gene, CDR1 corresponds to SGHDT and CDR2 to YYEEEE. The CDR3 starts with the cysteine, ends with the phenylalanine, and has 15 residues. Only the CDR3 DNA stays, 45 bases, in frame from base 1. On the study overall, not on this receptor specifically: The high TCRbeta diversity at day 60 in some patients was ascribed to recipient T cells and intrathymic progenitors that had survived conditioning. Hyperexpanded clone frequencies declined over subsequent months; after one year, T-cell counts and TCRbeta diversity were mostly attributed to newly produced T cells. Apparently early alphabetaT-cell count recovery about two months after transplant reportedly relied on only several hundred rapidly expanded clones derived from non-depleted graft cells.

In this chain, TRBV5-6 is recombined with TRBJ2-2; the D segment is perhaps TRBD1 or TRBD2, each sharing 5 matched bases. This clonotype was obtained from a male patient aged 2-9 years who had a stem cell transplant for acute lymphoblastic leukemia, so the T cells may come from the graft donor. Source: PBMCs, mostly from graft donor cells, taken 180 days after TCRalphabeta/CD19-depleted stem cell transplant. The DNA sequence reads TGTGCCAGCAGCCAGAGGGGAGCCAACACCGGGGAGCTGTTTTTT. Its protein reads: CASSQRGANTGELFF.